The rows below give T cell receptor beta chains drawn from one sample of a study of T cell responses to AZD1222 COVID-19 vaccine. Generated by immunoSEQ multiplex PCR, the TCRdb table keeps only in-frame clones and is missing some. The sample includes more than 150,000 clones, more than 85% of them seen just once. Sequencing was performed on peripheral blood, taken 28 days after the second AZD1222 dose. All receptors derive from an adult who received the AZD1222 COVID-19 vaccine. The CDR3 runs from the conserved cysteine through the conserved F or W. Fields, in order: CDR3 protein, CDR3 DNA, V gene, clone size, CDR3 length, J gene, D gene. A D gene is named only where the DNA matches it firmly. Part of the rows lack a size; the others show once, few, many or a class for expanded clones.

cdr3_aa: CASTTGREQYF
cdr3_nt: TGTGCCAGCACCACGGGACGCGAGCAGTACTTC
v_call: TRBV12-3/TRBV12-4
clone_size: -
cdr3_length: 11
j_call: TRBJ2-7
d_call: -

cdr3_aa: CASSANGATNEKLFF
cdr3_nt: TGTGCCAGCAGCGCGAACGGTGCAACTAATGAAAAACTGTTTTTT
v_call: TRBV5-4
clone_size: -
cdr3_length: 15
j_call: TRBJ1-4
d_call: -

cdr3_aa: CASSPDSGGRPLHF
cdr3_nt: TGTGCCAGCTCACCAGACTCCGGGGGGCGACCCCTCCACTTT
v_call: TRBV18
clone_size: -
cdr3_length: 14
j_call: TRBJ1-6
d_call: -

cdr3_aa: CAISDRQGEGTEAFF
cdr3_nt: TGTGCCATCAGTGACCGACAGGGAGAGGGAACTGAAGCTTTCTTT
v_call: TRBV10-3
clone_size: -
cdr3_length: 15
j_call: TRBJ1-1
d_call: TRBD1

cdr3_aa: CASSVTGTALTEAFF
cdr3_nt: TGTGCCAGTAGTGTTACCGGGACCGCACTCACTGAAGCTTTCTTT
v_call: TRBV19
clone_size: once
cdr3_length: 15
j_call: TRBJ1-1
d_call: -

cdr3_aa: CASSETHTGELFF
cdr3_nt: TGTGCCAGCAGTGAAACCCACACCGGGGAGCTGTTTTTT
v_call: TRBV2
clone_size: once
cdr3_length: 13
j_call: TRBJ2-2
d_call: -

cdr3_aa: CASSSYPLSNQPQHF
cdr3_nt: TGTGCCAGTAGTTCCTACCCCCTGAGCAATCAGCCCCAGCATTTT
v_call: TRBV19
clone_size: -
cdr3_length: 15
j_call: TRBJ1-5
d_call: -

cdr3_aa: CAWSALPGFSGNTIYF
cdr3_nt: TGTGCCTGGAGCGCACTTCCAGGGTTCTCTGGAAACACCATATATTTT
v_call: TRBV30
clone_size: -
cdr3_length: 16
j_call: TRBJ1-3
d_call: -

cdr3_aa: CASSKGELLRPYNSPLHF
cdr3_nt: TGTGCCAGCAGTAAAGGGGAACTCCTACGGCCCTATAATTCACCCCTCCACTTT
v_call: TRBV6-1
clone_size: -
cdr3_length: 18
j_call: TRBJ1-6
d_call: -

cdr3_aa: CASSTRVTSGNTIYF
cdr3_nt: TGTGCCAGCAGCACACGGGTTACCTCTGGAAACACCATATATTTT
v_call: TRBV7-9
clone_size: -
cdr3_length: 15
j_call: TRBJ1-3
d_call: -

cdr3_aa: CSGDDNYGYTF
cdr3_nt: TGCAGCGGAGACGATAACTATGGCTACACCTTC
v_call: TRBV29-1
clone_size: -
cdr3_length: 11
j_call: TRBJ1-2
d_call: -

cdr3_aa: CASSLGRDNEQFF
cdr3_nt: TGCGCCAGCAGCTTGGGACGGGACAATGAGCAGTTCTTC
v_call: TRBV5-1
clone_size: -
cdr3_length: 13
j_call: TRBJ2-1
d_call: -

cdr3_aa: CASSKGTEYSNQPQHF
cdr3_nt: TGTGCCAGTAGTAAGGGGACAGAGTATAGCAATCAGCCCCAGCATTTT
v_call: TRBV19
clone_size: -
cdr3_length: 16
j_call: TRBJ1-5
d_call: TRBD1

cdr3_aa: CGWHSYNEQFF
cdr3_nt: TGTGGATGGCACTCCTACAATGAGCAGTTCTTC
v_call: TRBV30
clone_size: -
cdr3_length: 11
j_call: TRBJ2-1
d_call: -

cdr3_aa: CAWSVSRGSQETQYF
cdr3_nt: TGTGCCTGGAGTGTATCCCGGGGGAGCCAAGAGACCCAGTACTTC
v_call: TRBV30
clone_size: -
cdr3_length: 15
j_call: TRBJ2-5
d_call: -

cdr3_aa: CASSESWNTEAFF
cdr3_nt: TGCGCCAGCAGTGAGTCGTGGAACACTGAAGCTTTCTTT
v_call: TRBV10-1
clone_size: -
cdr3_length: 13
j_call: TRBJ1-1
d_call: -

cdr3_aa: CASSFEGNSPLHF
cdr3_nt: TGTGCCAGCAGCTTTGAGGGGAATTCACCCCTCCACTTT
v_call: TRBV7-3
clone_size: -
cdr3_length: 13
j_call: TRBJ1-6
d_call: -

cdr3_aa: CASSLWVDRAGNTIYF
cdr3_nt: TGTGCCAGCAGCTTGTGGGTGGATAGAGCTGGAAACACCATATATTTT
v_call: TRBV5-6
clone_size: -
cdr3_length: 16
j_call: TRBJ1-3
d_call: -

cdr3_aa: CASSYSRGSYNSPLHF
cdr3_nt: TGTGCCAGCAGTTACTCTCGGGGGAGCTATAATTCACCCCTCCACTTT
v_call: TRBV6-5
clone_size: -
cdr3_length: 16
j_call: TRBJ1-6
d_call: -

cdr3_aa: CASSFGTVVHGYTF
cdr3_nt: TGTGCCAGCAGCTTCGGGACAGTGGTACATGGCTACACCTTC
v_call: TRBV7-2
clone_size: -
cdr3_length: 14
j_call: TRBJ1-2
d_call: TRBD1

cdr3_aa: CASSPGGHGYEQYF
cdr3_nt: TGTGCCAGCTCACCAGGAGGGCACGGCTACGAGCAGTACTTC
v_call: TRBV18
clone_size: -
cdr3_length: 14
j_call: TRBJ2-7
d_call: -

cdr3_aa: CSAGGVAVGTGELFF
cdr3_nt: TGCAGCGCCGGGGGGGTAGCGGTTGGGACCGGGGAGCTGTTTTTT
v_call: TRBV29-1
clone_size: few
cdr3_length: 15
j_call: TRBJ2-2
d_call: TRBD2